This T cell receptor (beta chain) emerged from a study of T cell changes during pregnancy in multiple sclerosis. Method: immunoSEQ multiplex PCR; TCRdb's copy keeps in-frame clones and lacks some. The top ten hold roughly 0.32% of the sample, which has about 50,000 clones, less than 95% seen once. The CDR3 sequence is 19 residues long. Unmatched junction bases numbered 21, after V lost 5 bases and J lost 3 bases. Looked up from germline, CDR1 is LGHNA and CDR2 is YSLEER. The gene calls are TRBV4-3 and TRBJ1-2; 7 bases map to TRBD1. This receptor was obtained from a female donor with multiple sclerosis, enrolled in a pregnancy study. Material: CD4+ T cells from peripheral blood mononuclear cells, obtained in the third trimester of pregnancy. CDR3 in DNA: TGCGCCAGCAGCGTAGAACCGGGACAGAGGTCCTCATCTTACTATGGCTACACCTTC. This encodes CASSVEPGQRSSSYYGYTF.